What follows are 11 T cell receptor beta chains derived from one specimen sequenced in a study of radiotherapy plus CTLA-4 blockade in lung cancer. Assay used: immunoSEQ multiplex PCR; TCRdb lists only in-frame clones, some missing. The repertoire has roughly 80,000 clones, roughly 70% of them found once; the top ten carry 9.5% to 10%. The sample consisted of peripheral blood, taken from a patient treated with radiotherapy plus ipilimumab. Every receptor here comes from a human donor with non-small cell lung cancer whose response to radiotherapy plus ipilimumab could not be evaluated.

This clone came up a few times. The rearrangement links TRBV25-1 to TRBJ1-5, with unresolved D. CDR1 MGHDK and CDR2 SYGVNS come from the germline V gene. The CDR3 length is 16 residues. Trimming left V 6 bases short and J 5 bases short, with 20 bases between. The CDR3 DNA reads TGTGCCAGCAGACTCTTTGAGGCCTCCGGGGATCAGCCCCAGCATTTT. Its translation is CASRLFEASGDQPQHF.

This chain joins TRBV4-3 and TRBJ2-5, with D perhaps TRBD2 (7 bases). Trimming removed 1 base from V and 4 bases from J, with 13 bases in between. The V gene's germline CDR1 is LGHNA and CDR2 YSLEER. This CDR3 region has 15 residues. CDR3 protein: CASSQGSGGAETQYF. The CDR3 nucleotides read TGCGCCAGCAGCCAAGGGTCGGGGGGCGCAGAGACCCAGTACTTC.

This clone was seen more than once but under ten times. V gene TRBV27 combines with J gene TRBJ2-7; 12 nucleotides align to TRBD1. Germline V gives CDR1 MNHEY, CDR2 SMNVEV (reference sequence). Trimming took 6 bases from V and 6 from J; bases not matched to a gene: 6. The CDR3 sequence is 14 residues long. For the CDR3, the DNA is TGTGCCAGCAGCTCGGGACAGGGGGCGCCCGAGCAGTACTTC. This gives the protein CASSSGQGAPEQYF.

A single count supports this clone. This sequence joins TRBV6-5 and TRBJ2-7, with TRBD1 matching 7 bases. CDR1 and CDR2 (germline): MNHEY, SVGAGI. The CDR3 is made up of 14 amino acids. The junction had 12 bases not matched to a gene; V was cut back by 7 bases and J by 6 bases. The CDR3 loop is CASTPTGRFPEQYF. The CDR3 DNA reads as TGTGCCAGCACCCCGACAGGGCGTTTCCCCGAGCAGTACTTC.

Turning to this clone: The same CDR3 arises from other DNA sequences in this sample as well. The chain combines TRBV11-3 with TRBJ2-7; D is uncertain. Trimming removed 6 bases from V and 4 bases from J, with 10 bases in between. Germline lookup yields CDR1 SGHNT and CDR2 YENEEA. This CDR3 region has 12 residues. In DNA, the CDR3 is TGTGCCAGCAGTCTCAGTTCGTACGAGCAGTACTTC. Translating it yields CASSLSSYEQYF. The full variable domain, its missing parts supplied by reference TRBV11-3 and TRBJ2-7, is EAGVVQSPRYKIIEKKQPVAFWCNPISGHNTLYWYLQNLGQGPELLIRYENEEAVDDSQLPKDRFSAERLKGVDSTLKIQPAELGDSAVYLCASSLSSYEQYFGPGTRLTVT.

In its sample, this clone was seen once. This sequence joins TRBV2 and TRBJ2-7; D is possibly TRBD2 (5 bases). Germline V CDR1 and CDR2: SNHLY, FYNNEI. With 8 bases removed from V and 3 bases from J, the gap between germline ends came to 17 bases. CDR3 length: 14 amino acids. CDR3 sequence: CASRIGVDGYEQYF. CDR3 DNA sequence: TGTGCCAGCCGGATCGGGGTGGACGGCTACGAGCAGTACTTC.

The chain uses TRBV19 and TRBJ1-4; the match to TRBD1 covers 7 bases. The CDR3 runs 16 residues. V lost 7 bases to trimming and J lost 7 bases; unmatched junction nucleotides: 15. Germline V gene data show CDR1 as LNHDA and CDR2 as SQIVND (reference sequence). CDR3 sequence (DNA): TGTGCCAGTAAAAGGGGGCAGGTCGCGGTGAGTGAAAAACTGTTTTTT. This sequence encodes CASKRGQVAVSEKLFF.

The CDR3 sequence: CASSLSGRPNEGYTF. In DNA form, the CDR3 reads TGTGCCAGCAGCTTATCAGGCAGGCCTAACGAAGGCTACACCTTC. This chain links TRBV7-2 with TRBJ1-2; D is unresolved. Between the trimmed V and J ends, which lost 2 bases and 8 bases, there was a span of 18 bases. The CDR3 is 15 amino acids. CDR1 is SGHTA, CDR2 FQGNSA, per germline.

The rearrangement uses TRBV6-6 and TRBJ1-1, with 8 nucleotides matching TRBD1. CDR1 MNHNY and CDR2 SVGAGI come from the germline V gene (reference sequence). V shed 8 bases, J shed 8 bases, and the junction held 7 bases outside the gene matches. The CDR3 covers 12 residues. The CDR3: CASVGDRTEAFF. The CDR3 DNA reads as TGTGCCAGCGTAGGGGACAGGACCGAAGCTTTCTTT.

A single count supports this clone. This rearrangement joins TRBV27 to TRBJ2-5, with 11 bases fitting TRBD1. The ends lost 5 bases at V and 5 bases at J; junction bases unmatched: 7. The CDR3 length is 15 residues. The germline CDR1 and CDR2 sequences are MNHEY and SMNVEV (reference sequence). The CDR3 DNA follows: TGTGCCAGCAGTCCATGGACAGGGGGCCGTGAGACCCAGTACTTC. This encodes CASSPWTGGRETQYF.

The chain has TRBV19 and TRBJ1-2; D call uncertain. Germline CDR1 and CDR2: LNHDA and SQIVND (reference sequence). V lost 4 bases, J lost 7 bases, and 13 bases lay in between. The CDR3 contains 13 residues. The CDR3 sequence: CASSKITPSGYTF. The CDR3 DNA sequence: TGTGCCAGTAGTAAGATAACACCATCTGGCTACACCTTC.